A single sample gave rise to the 22 T cell receptor beta chains below, sequenced in a study of blood T cell repertoires in COVID-19. The data were produced by immunoSEQ multiplex PCR, yet TCRdb's version contains in-frame clones alone and is incomplete. The sample consists of roughly 180,000 clones, approximately 82% of them appearing once. Sequencing was carried out using PBMCs or T cells enriched from blood (not recorded which). These receptors came from a man between 60 and 75 years old who had recovered from COVID-19.

The chain has TRBV6-5 and TRBJ2-1; TRBD2 aligns across 8 bases. Germline CDR1 MNHEY, CDR2 SVGAGI. The CDR3 runs to 16 residues. After removal of 1 base from V and 3 bases from J, the junction contained 5 bases not matched to a gene. CDR3 loop: CASSYYGSGDYNEQFF. CDR3 DNA: TGTGCCAGCAGTTACTATGGTAGCGGGGACTACAATGAGCAGTTCTTC.

V is TRBV11-2 and J is TRBJ2-7; 8 nucleotides align to TRBD2. V shed 6 bases and J 7 bases; nucleotides not matched to a gene: 14. The length of the CDR3 is 15 residues. Germline V gene sequence: CDR1 SGHAT, CDR2 FQNNGV. DNA of the CDR3: TGTGCCAGCAGGACATTAGCGGGAACGGGGAGGGAGCAGTACTTC. It yields the protein CASRTLAGTGREQYF.

J is TRBJ2-6 and V is TRBV19, with TRBD1 matching over 9 bases. The CDR3 consists of 17 residues. Per germline, CDR1 LNHDA and CDR2 SQIVND (reference sequence). The V segment lost 6 bases and the J segment 0 bases; nucleotides outside the gene matches: 6. The CDR3 sequence is CASSPQGARSGANVLTF. The CDR3 nucleotides are TGTGCCAGTAGCCCACAGGGGGCGCGCTCTGGGGCCAACGTCCTGACTTTC. Complete variable domain (other parts from reference TRBV19 and TRBJ2-6): DGGITQSPKYLFRKEGQNVTLSCEQNLNHDAMYWYRQDPGQGLRLIYYSQIVNDFQKGDIAEGYSVSREKKESFPLTVTSAQKNPTAFYLCASSPQGARSGANVLTFGAGSRLTVL.

The chain recombines TRBV9 with TRBJ1-3; D may be TRBD1 (5 bases). Trimming pared 5 bases from V and 0 bases from J, leaving 15 bases between. This CDR3 region has 16 residues. The germline gives CDR1 SGDLS, CDR2 YYNGEE. CDR3 bases: TGTGCCAGCAGTCTTCTTACAGGCTACTCTGGAAACACCATATATTTT. Its protein product is CASSLLTGYSGNTIYF.

The rearrangement joins TRBV6-5 to TRBJ2-5, with TRBD2 identical over 7 bases. V lost 5 bases to trimming and J lost 9 bases; unmatched junction nucleotides: 9. Germline CDR1 and CDR2: MNHEY and SVGAGI. This CDR3 comprises 13 residues. The DNA for the CDR3 is TGTGCCAGCAGTAGCGGGGTTATACCGGCCCAGTACTTC. Translation gives CASSSGVIPAQYF.

This clone appeared a single time. In DNA form, the CDR3 reads TGTGCCAGCAGTCGGACAGGGGATGGCTACACCTTC. Its protein product is CASSRTGDGYTF. This chain joins TRBV7-9 and TRBJ1-2, with 9 nucleotides matching TRBD1. The CDR3 is 12 residues long. Per germline, CDR1 SEHNR and CDR2 FQNEAQ (reference sequence). J gave up 6 bases and V 6 bases, and 2 bases lay outside the gene matches.

The chain combines TRBV28 with TRBJ1-2, with 8 bases aligning to TRBD1. This CDR3 is 14 amino acids long. Germline V gene data show CDR1 as MDHEN and CDR2 as SYDVKM. V lost 6 bases and J lost 4; bases outside the gene matches: 7. Here the CDR3 reads CASRDRAHLYGYTF. CDR3 coding DNA: TGTGCCAGCAGGGACAGGGCCCACCTCTATGGCTACACCTTC.

With respect to this clone: At one end, the junction sequence differs from germline, possibly due to a read error. This rearrangement joins TRBV7-7 to TRBJ2-1; 8 bases are shared with TRBD2. The V gene's germline CDR1 is SSHAT and CDR2 FNYEAQ (reference sequence). The CDR3 covers 15 residues. CDR3 nucleotides: TGTGCTAGCAGCCCTACCGGGGTAGCGGGAAGTGAGCAGTTCTTC. Its translation: CASSPTGVAGSEQFF. Supplemented by reference TRBV7-7 and TRBJ2-1, the full variable domain reads GAGVSQSPRYKVTKRGQDVTLRCDPISSHATLYWYQQALGQGPEFLTYFNYEAQPDKSGLPSDRFSAERPEGSISTLTIQRTEQRDSAMYRCASSPTGVAGSEQFFGPGTRLTVL.

This clone is medium-sized within its sample. The chain is built from TRBV5-5 and TRBJ1-5; 12 bases fit TRBD1. The CDR3 has 19 amino acids. The ends lost 0 bases at V and 3 bases at J; junction bases unmatched: 10. The germline CDR1 and CDR2 sequences are SGHKS and YYEKEE (reference sequence). CDR3 DNA sequence: TGTGCCAGCAGCTTGGGAGGGGACAGGGGGCTTTCTTACAATCAGCCCCAGCATTTT. Its translation is CASSLGGDRGLSYNQPQHF.

The CDR3 bases are TGCAGCGGGGCCGGCGGTGCCGTCGGGATTAATGAGCAGTTCTTC. Encoded protein: CSGAGGAVGINEQFF. The rearrangement links TRBV29-1 to TRBJ2-1; D is perhaps TRBD2 (5 bases). V dropped 7 bases and J dropped 7 bases, with 23 bases sitting between them. Germline V CDR1 and CDR2: SQVTM, ANQGSEA. The CDR3 extends over 15 amino acids.

This chain connects TRBV28 to TRBJ2-1, with a weak D call TRBD1 (5 bases). Germline V CDR1 and CDR2: MDHEN, SYDVKM. The CDR3 runs 12 residues. V was cut by 5 bases and J by 14 bases, with 16 bases left in between. The CDR3 sequence: CASSTPALTEFF. For the CDR3, the DNA is TGTGCCAGCAGTACACCCGCCCTGACAGAGTTCTTC. The entire variable domain, with the rest obtained from reference TRBV28 and TRBJ2-1, is as follows: DVKVTQSSRYLVKRTGEKVFLECVQDMDHENMFWYRQDPGLGLRLIYFSYDVKMKEKGDIPEGYSVSREKKERFSLILESASTNQTSMYLCASSTPALTEFFGPGTRLTVL.

The rearrangement uses TRBV19 and TRBJ1-3, with D possibly matching TRBD1 (5 bases). Germline V gene lookup returns CDR1 LNHDA and CDR2 SQIVND (reference sequence). The CDR3 spans 14 residues. The V end lost 1 base, the J end lost 1 base, and 5 bases lay between the germline ends. CDR3 in DNA: TGTGCCAGTAGTATAGCAGGGTCTGGAAACACCATATATTTT. This translates into CASSIAGSGNTIYF.

The genes are TRBV1 and TRBJ2-7; no check of the table's D call, TRBD2, against the DNA was made. TRBV1 is noted as a pseudogene. The CDR3 totals 15 residues. CDR3 DNA: TGCACCAGCAGCCAACTAATAGCGGGGGAAAAGGCGCAGTACTTC. Its protein product is CTSSQLIAGEKAQYF.

The CDR3 sequence is CASRDIKPGSYTF. The CDR3 DNA follows: TGTGCCAGCAGGGACATTAAACCTGGGAGCTACACCTTC. The chain links TRBV2 to TRBJ1-2, with TRBD1 as a possible D gene (5 bases). Trimming shortened V by 6 bases and J by 9 bases, and 17 bases separated the two germline ends. CDR3 size: 13 residues. Germline CDR1 is SNHLY and CDR2 is FYNNEI.

The chain links TRBV28 to TRBJ1-2; a weak D match, TRBD1 (6 bases). Trimming removed 3 bases from V and 0 bases from J, with 11 bases in between. CDR1 and CDR2 from the germline V gene are MDHEN and SYDVKM. The CDR3 length is 15 residues. CDR3 sequence: CASSFPGVANYGYTF. CDR3 bases: TGTGCCAGCAGTTTCCCAGGGGTCGCTAACTATGGCTACACCTTC.

This chain links TRBV5-1 with TRBJ2-7; 8 bases align to TRBD1. Germline V gives CDR1 SGHRS, CDR2 YFSETQ. This CDR3 spans 15 amino acids. The V gene end was trimmed by 0 bases and the J gene end by 5 bases; junction bases not matched to a gene: 7. The CDR3 sequence: CASSLEAGGTHEQYF. The CDR3 nucleotides read TGCGCCAGCAGCTTGGAGGCAGGGGGCACCCACGAGCAGTACTTC.

V is TRBV19 and J is TRBJ1-3; D gene uncertain. The germline CDR1 and CDR2 sequences are LNHDA and SQIVND (reference sequence). CDR3 size: 15 residues. V lost 3 bases and J 0 bases, leaving 9 bases between the germline ends. The CDR3 reads CASSIGWASGNTIYF. In nucleotides, the CDR3 is TGTGCCAGTAGTATTGGGTGGGCCTCTGGAAACACCATATATTTT.

This chain joins TRBV7-9 and TRBJ1-1; D is perhaps TRBD1 (5 bases). V was clipped by 1 base and J by 3 bases, with 9 bases between them. This CDR3 comprises 14 residues. Per the germline V gene, CDR1 is SEHNR and CDR2 is FQNEAQ (reference sequence). This CDR3 is CASSLVAGDTEAFF. The CDR3 bases are TGTGCCAGCAGCTTAGTCGCGGGGGACACTGAAGCTTTCTTT.

The chain couples TRBV3-1 (or the pseudogene TRBV3-2) to TRBJ1-2; the match to TRBD1 covers 9 bases. CDR1 and CDR2 from the germline V gene are LGHDT and YNNKEL (reference sequence). This CDR3 is 15 amino acids long. V shed 6 bases and J 1 base; nucleotides not matched to a gene: 6. The CDR3 region has the DNA TGTGCCAGCAGTTGGGGGGGACAGGGTAACTATGGCTACACCTTC. It specifies CASSWGGQGNYGYTF.

V and J are TRBV28 and TRBJ2-7, with 8 bases identical to TRBD1. This CDR3 has 14 residues. Germline lookup yields CDR1 MDHEN and CDR2 SYDVKM. The V gene end was trimmed by 3 bases and the J gene end by 3 bases; junction bases not matched to a gene: 4. The DNA of the CDR3 is TGTGCCAGCAGTTTCTCCGGGACAGGCTACGAGCAGTACTTC. Protein: CASSFSGTGYEQYF.

The genes are TRBV10-3 and TRBJ1-1; D gene uncertain. This CDR3 spans 13 amino acids. Germline values: CDR1 ENHRY, CDR2 SYGVKD. Trimming cost V 8 bases and J 2 bases, with 12 bases left between them. The DNA for the CDR3 is TGTGCCATCGCGGGCGCCCTTAACACTGAAGCTTTCTTT. It translates to CAIAGALNTEAFF.

The rearrangement links TRBV19 to TRBJ1-5; TRBD1 is a possible D gene (5 bases). V was shortened by 4 bases and J by 1 base, with 20 bases between the two germline ends. The CDR3 runs 18 residues. The germline CDR1 and CDR2 sequences are LNHDA and SQIVND (reference sequence). CDR3 residues: CASSTPRRADKSNQPQHF. CDR3 in DNA: TGTGCCAGTAGTACCCCACGGAGGGCGGACAAGAGCAATCAGCCCCAGCATTTT.